One sample yielded the 19 T cell receptor beta chains listed below, sequenced in a study of blood T cell repertoires in COVID-19. The protocol was immunoSEQ multiplex PCR, while the TCRdb copy is restricted to in-frame clones and leaves out a portion. The profile shows 250,000 to 300,000 clones, about 93% of them singletons. The source material was PBMCs or T cells enriched from blood (not recorded which). The receptors come from a woman younger than 45 who had recovered from COVID-19.

The chain uses TRBV29-1 and TRBJ1-2; 9 positions agree with TRBD1. Germline V gives CDR1 SQVTM, CDR2 ANQGSEA. The CDR3 totals 14 residues. The V gene end was trimmed by 7 bases and the J gene end by 4 bases; junction bases not matched to a gene: 10. CDR3 nucleotide sequence: TGCAGCGCTCAGGACAGGGGTGACGGCTATGGCTACACCTTC. Its protein is CSAQDRGDGYGYTF.

The chain joins TRBV4-3 to TRBJ1-6; D is unclear. The length of the CDR3 is 15 residues. Trimming left V 0 bases short and J 7 bases short, with 10 bases between. Germline CDR1 LGHNA, CDR2 YSLEER. The CDR3 sequence: CASSQDSVQNSPLHF. The CDR3 nucleotides are TGCGCCAGCAGCCAAGATTCGGTCCAAAATTCACCCCTCCACTTT.

The chain recombines TRBV12-3 or TRBV12-4 with TRBJ1-2, with D unclear. The CDR3 loop spans 13 amino acids. The ends were cut back, 2 bases at V and 4 bases at J, with 8 bases in the middle. CDR3 sequence: CASSLPGIYGYTF. The CDR3, as DNA: TGTGCCAGCAGTTTACCCGGTATCTATGGCTACACCTTC.

The V gene is TRBV4-1, the J gene TRBJ2-3; 10 nucleotides align to TRBD1. Germline CDR1 reads MGHRA; CDR2 reads YSYEKL. The CDR3 is 16 amino acids. The V and J ends lost 1 base and 0 bases, in that order; junction bases with no gene match: 1. CDR3 DNA sequence: TGCGCCAGCAGCCAAGGACAGGGGGCGAGCACAGATACGCAGTATTTT. Translating gives CASSQGQGASTDTQYF.

V and J are TRBV27 and TRBJ2-2; 7 positions match TRBD1. The CDR3 runs 14 residues. V dropped 5 bases and J dropped 5; count of bases not matched to a gene: 5. The germline V gene encodes CDR1 MNHEY and CDR2 SMNVEV (reference sequence). Here the CDR3 DNA reads TGTGCCAGCAGTCGACAGGGTGGAACCGGGGAGCTGTTTTTT. Translating gives CASSRQGGTGELFF.

The V call is TRBV5-5, the J call TRBJ1-2; 11 nucleotides line up with TRBD1. Looked up from germline, CDR1 is SGHKS and CDR2 is YYEKEE (reference sequence). The CDR3 covers 16 residues. Germline trimming cut 2 bases from V and 2 bases from J; bases unmatched to any gene: 5. The CDR3 reads CASSFSWTGGNYGYTF. The CDR3 DNA is TGTGCCAGCAGCTTTTCATGGACAGGGGGCAACTATGGCTACACCTTC.

This chain links TRBV3-1 (or the pseudogene TRBV3-2) with TRBJ2-7; perhaps TRBD1 as D (5 bases). This CDR3 region has 15 residues. Germline V gene lookup returns CDR1 LGHDT and CDR2 YNNKEL (reference sequence). V shed 3 bases and J shed 7 bases, with 19 bases lying between them. The CDR3 spells CASSQTAAPTLEQYF. For the CDR3, the DNA is TGTGCCAGCAGCCAGACAGCAGCGCCTACGTTGGAGCAGTACTTC.

The V gene is TRBV28, the J gene TRBJ2-7; maybe TRBD2 (6 bases). The ends were cut back, 7 bases at V and 0 bases at J, with 13 bases in the middle. The CDR3 contains 14 residues. From germline, CDR1 is MDHEN and CDR2 SYDVKM. The CDR3 nucleotides read TGTGCCAGCAACTTGGGGGGTGTCTCCTACGAGCAGTACTTC. It yields the protein CASNLGGVSYEQYF.

The V and J genes are TRBV27 and TRBJ2-3; possibly TRBD2 for D (5 bases). Germline-derived CDR1 and CDR2 are MNHEY and SMNVEV (reference sequence). The V end was cut by 5 bases, the J end by 8 bases, with 20 bases between. This CDR3 is 15 amino acids long. CDR3: CASSPIRGVAGTQYF. CDR3 coding DNA: TGTGCCAGCAGTCCAATCCGGGGTGTGGCAGGTACGCAGTATTTT.

CDR3 in amino acids: CASSAGGRGTYEQYF. The CDR3 nucleotides read TGTGCCAGCTCCGCCGGGGGTAGGGGAACCTACGAGCAGTACTTC. V usage is TRBV18 and J usage is TRBJ2-7, with TRBD2 as a possible D gene (6 bases). V was cut by 6 bases and J by 2 bases, with 17 bases left in between. Germline CDR1 KGHSH, CDR2 LQKENI. The CDR3 spans 15 residues.

The J gene is TRBJ1-1, the V gene TRBV6-5; D not resolved. The V end lost 2 bases, the J end lost 4 bases, and 17 bases lay between the germline ends. CDR1 is MNHEY, CDR2 SVGAGI, per germline. CDR3 length equals 16 residues. The chain's CDR3 is CASSYILSALGTEAFF. In DNA, the CDR3 is TGTGCCAGCAGTTACATCCTTAGTGCTCTAGGCACTGAAGCTTTCTTT.

Details on this clone: Other DNA sequences of this sample code for an identical CDR3. The rearrangement uses TRBV3-1 (or the pseudogene TRBV3-2) and TRBJ2-1; D ambiguous. This CDR3 comprises 16 residues. Germline V lookup: CDR1 LGHDT, CDR2 YNNKEL (reference sequence). V lost 0 bases and J lost 0, with 9 bases in between. CDR3 in amino acids: CASSQDSPSSYNEQFF. The CDR3 DNA reads as TGTGCCAGCAGCCAAGATAGCCCAAGCTCCTACAATGAGCAGTTCTTC.

The J gene is TRBJ2-2, the V gene TRBV6-4, with TRBD2 matching over 12 bases. Germline-derived CDR1 and CDR2 are MRHNA and SNTAGT. The CDR3 spans 15 residues. V shed 5 bases and J 7 bases; nucleotides not matched to a gene: 5. The CDR3 loop is CASSRLAGAGGELFF. The CDR3 region has the DNA TGTGCCAGCAGTCGACTAGCGGGAGCTGGCGGGGAGCTGTTTTTT.

The J gene is TRBJ1-5, the V gene TRBV28; 8 positions match TRBD1. This CDR3 has 16 residues. V lost 4 bases and J lost 6; bases outside the gene matches: 11. The germline CDR1 and CDR2 sequences are MDHEN and SYDVKM. CDR3 sequence reads: CASSYTQGAFGQPQHF. In DNA form, the CDR3 reads TGTGCCAGCAGTTACACCCAGGGGGCTTTTGGTCAGCCCCAGCATTTT. The full variable domain, with the rest looked up from reference TRBV28 and TRBJ1-5, is DVKVTQSSRYLVKRTGEKVFLECVQDMDHENMFWYRQDPGLGLRLIYFSYDVKMKEKGDIPEGYSVSREKKERFSLILESASTNQTSMYLCASSYTQGAFGQPQHFGDGTRLSIL.

The chain recombines TRBV27 with TRBJ1-2, with a weak D call TRBD1 (6 bases). V gave up 3 bases and J gave up 8 bases, with 13 bases separating them. The CDR3 consists of 13 residues. Germline loops: CDR1 MNHEY, CDR2 SMNVEV (reference sequence). Here the CDR3 DNA reads TGTGCCAGCAGTTTGACCTCAACAGGGGGCTACACCTTC. It codes for CASSLTSTGGYTF.

The chain carries TRBV19 and TRBJ1-1; 10 nucleotides align to TRBD1. This CDR3 spans 16 amino acids. Unmatched junction bases numbered 8, after V lost 4 bases and J lost 3 bases. Germline V lookup: CDR1 LNHDA, CDR2 SQIVND (reference sequence). For the CDR3, the DNA is TGTGCCAGTAGTACTAGAAGACAGGGGGCTGACACTGAAGCTTTCTTT. This encodes CASSTRRQGADTEAFF.

The chain employs TRBV28 and TRBJ1-6; a possible D gene is TRBD1 (6 bases). V was cut by 3 bases and J by 9 bases, with 18 bases left in between. Germline CDR1 MDHEN, CDR2 SYDVKM. The CDR3 runs 16 residues. CDR3 region: CASSFQGSIISSPLHF. DNA for the CDR3: TGTGCCAGCAGTTTTCAGGGGAGTATAATTAGTTCACCCCTCCACTTT.

This clone was recorded only once. The chain joins TRBV10-3 to TRBJ2-7; D may be TRBD2 (5 bases). CDR3 length equals 12 residues. The V and J ends lost 7 bases and 3 bases respectively, with 10 bases between them. Germline V lookup: CDR1 ENHRY, CDR2 SYGVKD. CDR3 coding DNA: TGTGCCATCATGAGGGTTGGCTACGAGCAGTACTTC. Translated, it gives CAIMRVGYEQYF.

CDR3 amino acids: CASRTSGGSGDTQYF. The CDR3, as DNA: TGTGCCAGCAGGACTAGCGGCGGCTCAGGAGATACGCAGTATTTT. The rearrangement joins TRBV27 to TRBJ2-3; 9 nucleotides agree with TRBD2. Per the germline V gene, CDR1 is MNHEY and CDR2 is SMNVEV (reference sequence). This CDR3 has 15 amino acids. Unmatched junction bases numbered 9, after V lost 6 bases and J lost 5 bases.